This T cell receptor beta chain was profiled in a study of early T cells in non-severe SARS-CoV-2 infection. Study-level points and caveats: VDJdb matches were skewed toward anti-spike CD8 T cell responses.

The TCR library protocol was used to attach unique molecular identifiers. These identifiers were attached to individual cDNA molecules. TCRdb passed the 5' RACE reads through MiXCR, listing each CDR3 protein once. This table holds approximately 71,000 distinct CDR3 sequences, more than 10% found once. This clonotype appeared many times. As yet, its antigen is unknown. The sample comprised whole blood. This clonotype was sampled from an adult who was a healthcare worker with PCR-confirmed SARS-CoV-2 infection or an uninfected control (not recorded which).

The CDR3 DNA sequence: TGCGCCAGCAGCTTGACGAGCACCCAAGAGACCCAGTACTTC. This codes for CASSLTSTQETQYF. The J gene is TRBJ2-5, the V gene TRBV5-1; D is undetermined. Germline lookup yields CDR1 SGHRS and CDR2 YFSETQ. The ends were cut back, 1 base at V and 1 base at J, with 8 bases in the middle. The CDR3 contains 14 residues. The variable domain in full, completed from reference TRBV5-1 and TRBJ2-5, reads KAGVTQTPRYLIKTRGQQVTLSCSPISGHRSVSWYQQTPGQGLQFLFEYFSETQRNKGNFPGRFSGRQFSNSRSEMNVSTLELGDSALYLCASSLTSTQETQYFGPGTRLLVL.